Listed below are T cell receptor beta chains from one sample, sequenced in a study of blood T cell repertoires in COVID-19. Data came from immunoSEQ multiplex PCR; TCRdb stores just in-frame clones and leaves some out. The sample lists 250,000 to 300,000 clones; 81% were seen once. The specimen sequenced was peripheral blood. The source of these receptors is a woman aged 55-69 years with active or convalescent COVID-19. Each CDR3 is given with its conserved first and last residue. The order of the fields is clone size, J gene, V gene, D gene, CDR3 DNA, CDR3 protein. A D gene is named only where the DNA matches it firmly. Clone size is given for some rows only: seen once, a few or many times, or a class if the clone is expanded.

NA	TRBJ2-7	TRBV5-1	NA	TGCGCCAGCAGCTTGGGTAGATCGAGAAGGGGCGAGCAGTACTTC	CASSLGRSRRGEQYF
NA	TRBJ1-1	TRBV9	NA	TGTGCCAGCACCCTCGGGCATAAGGGAGACACTGAAGCTTTCTTT	CASTLGHKGDTEAFF
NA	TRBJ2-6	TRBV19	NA	TGTGCCAGTAGTCCCACCCTACGCTCTGGGGCCAACGTCCTGACTTTC	CASSPTLRSGANVLTF
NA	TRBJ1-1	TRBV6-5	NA	TGTGCCAGCAGGGTAGGGGCGGCCTCCCCTGAAGCTTTCTTT	CASRVGAASPEAFF
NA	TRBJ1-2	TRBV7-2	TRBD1	TGTGCCAGCAGCCCCCGGACAGGGCAGGGCTACACCTTC	CASSPRTGQGYTF
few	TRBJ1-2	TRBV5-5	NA	TGTGCCAGCAGCTTCGATAACAGTCGAGCCCCTGGCTACACCTTC	CASSFDNSRAPGYTF
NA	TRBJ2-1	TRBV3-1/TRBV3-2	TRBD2	TGTGCCAGCAGCCCTAAAGGGACTAGCGGATACAATGAGCAGTTCTTC	CASSPKGTSGYNEQFF
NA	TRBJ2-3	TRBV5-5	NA	TGTGCCAGCAGCTTGGGAGGATACACAGATACGCAGTATTTT	CASSLGGYTDTQYF
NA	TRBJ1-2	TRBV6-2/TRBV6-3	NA	TGTGCCAGCAGTTATGGAACAGGGAACTATGGCTACACCTTC	CASSYGTGNYGYTF
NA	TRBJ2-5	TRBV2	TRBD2	TGTGCCAGCAGTCCAGCGGGGGGCCACGCTCGCGAGACCCAGTACTTC	CASSPAGGHARETQYF
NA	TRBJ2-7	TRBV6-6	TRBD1	TGTGCCAGCAGTTACGGACAGGGTCACGGCGAGCAGTACTTC	CASSYGQGHGEQYF
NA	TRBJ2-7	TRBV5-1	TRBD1	TGCGCCAGCAGCTTAGGGACAGCTTCCTACGAGCAGTACTTC	CASSLGTASYEQYF
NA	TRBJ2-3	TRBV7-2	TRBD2	TGTGCCAGCCAGCCGGGACTAGCGACAGATACGCAGTATTTT	CASQPGLATDTQYF
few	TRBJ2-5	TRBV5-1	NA	TGCGCCAGCAGCTTGGGCCGAGGTCAAGAGACCCAGTACTTC	CASSLGRGQETQYF
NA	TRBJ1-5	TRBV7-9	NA	TGTGCCAGCACCCAGGACAATCAGCCCCAGCATTTT	CASTQDNQPQHF
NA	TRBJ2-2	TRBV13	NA	TGTGCCAGCAGCTTACTTCCCGGGGAGCTGTTTTTT	CASSLLPGELFF